This T cell receptor beta chain is drawn from a study of T-cell reconstitution after alpha-beta-depleted transplantation in children. This sample's TCRbeta library carried unique molecular identifier barcodes. TCRdb redid the calling of the PCR reads with MiXCR, one entry per CDR3 protein. The sample contains 420,000 or so distinct CDR3 sequences, roughly a tenth of which appear only once. Germline V gene lookup returns CDR1 SNHLY and CDR2 FYNNEI. The CDR3 has 14 amino acids. V was cut by 9 bases and J by 0 bases, with 12 bases left in between. This chain connects TRBV2 to TRBJ1-5; D gene uncertain. The receptor was isolated from a human donor who donated a stem cell graft to a child with acute myeloid leukemia. The material was PBMCs from the stem cell graft donor, obtained from the stem cell graft. The DNA for the CDR3 is TGTGCCAGGGGAGGACGTGATAGCAATCAGCCCCAGCATTTT. Protein sequence: CARGGRDSNQPQHF.